This TCR beta chain came from a study of OX40 agonist ivuxolimab in advanced cancers. Study-level background: At 0.01 to 10 mg/kg, ivuxolimab was administered intravenously to patients every 2 weeks.

Blood got drawn at baseline, again on cycle 4 day 1, and then on cycle 7 day 1. Measured with immunoSEQ multiplex PCR; TCRdb has only the in-frame clones, and not every one. The sample records 54,000 or so clones, 84% being singletons. In germline, CDR1 is MNHNY, CDR2 SVGAGI (reference sequence). V dropped 6 bases and J dropped 3 bases, with 9 bases sitting between them. The CDR3 covers 13 residues. V gene TRBV6-6 combines with J gene TRBJ1-3; the D gene is possibly TRBD1 (6 bases). The starting material was CD4+ or CD8+ T cells sorted from blood, obtained in a trial of the OX40 agonist ivuxolimab. This receptor was taken from an adult with an advanced solid tumor such as melanoma, head and neck, liver or kidney cancer. The CDR3, as DNA: TGTGCCAGCAGCTGGGACAATGGAAACACCATATATTTT. Encoded protein: CASSWDNGNTIYF.